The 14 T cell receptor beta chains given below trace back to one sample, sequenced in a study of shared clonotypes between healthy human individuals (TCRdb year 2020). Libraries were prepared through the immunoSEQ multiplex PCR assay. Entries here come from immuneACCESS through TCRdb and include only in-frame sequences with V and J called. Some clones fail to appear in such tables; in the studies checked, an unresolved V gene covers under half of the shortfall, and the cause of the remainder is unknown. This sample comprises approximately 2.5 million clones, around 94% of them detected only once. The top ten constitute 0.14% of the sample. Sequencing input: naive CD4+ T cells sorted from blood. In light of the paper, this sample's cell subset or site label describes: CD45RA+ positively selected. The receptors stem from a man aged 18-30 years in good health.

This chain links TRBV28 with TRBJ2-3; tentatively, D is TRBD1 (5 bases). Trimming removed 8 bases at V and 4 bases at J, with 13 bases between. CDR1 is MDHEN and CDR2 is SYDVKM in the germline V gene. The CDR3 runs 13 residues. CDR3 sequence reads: CASGARVPDTQYF. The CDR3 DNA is TGTGCCAGCGGGGCAAGGGTTCCAGATACGCAGTATTTT.

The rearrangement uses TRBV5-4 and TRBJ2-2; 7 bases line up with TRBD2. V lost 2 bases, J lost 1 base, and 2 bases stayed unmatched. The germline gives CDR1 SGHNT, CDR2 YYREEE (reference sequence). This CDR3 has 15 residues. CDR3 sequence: CASSFGGVNTGELFF. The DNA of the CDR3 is TGTGCCAGCAGCTTTGGGGGGGTGAACACCGGGGAGCTGTTTTTT.

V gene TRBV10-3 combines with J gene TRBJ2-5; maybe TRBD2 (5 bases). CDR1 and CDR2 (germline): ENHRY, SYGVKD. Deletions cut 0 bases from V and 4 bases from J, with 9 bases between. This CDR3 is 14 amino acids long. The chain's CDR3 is CAISESPEGETQYF. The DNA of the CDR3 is TGTGCCATCAGTGAGTCCCCCGAGGGAGAGACCCAGTACTTC.

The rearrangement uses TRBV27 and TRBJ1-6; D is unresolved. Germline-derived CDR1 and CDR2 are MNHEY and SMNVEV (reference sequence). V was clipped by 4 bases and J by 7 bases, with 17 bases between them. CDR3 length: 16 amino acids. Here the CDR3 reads CASSYRRPTGNSPLHF. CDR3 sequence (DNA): TGTGCCAGCAGTTACCGAAGACCGACGGGGAATTCACCCCTCCACTTT.

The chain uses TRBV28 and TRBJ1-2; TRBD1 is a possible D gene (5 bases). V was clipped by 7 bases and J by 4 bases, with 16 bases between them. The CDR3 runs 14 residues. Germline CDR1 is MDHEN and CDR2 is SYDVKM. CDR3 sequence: CASKRDLPPYGYTF. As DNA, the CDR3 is TGTGCCAGCAAGAGGGACCTACCCCCCTATGGCTACACCTTC.

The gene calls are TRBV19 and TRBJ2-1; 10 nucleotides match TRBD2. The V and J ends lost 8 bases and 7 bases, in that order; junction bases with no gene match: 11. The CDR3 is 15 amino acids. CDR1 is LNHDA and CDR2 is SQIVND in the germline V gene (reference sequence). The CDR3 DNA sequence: TGTGCCAGTGCTTCCGGGACTAGCGTAGGGAATGAGCAGTTCTTC. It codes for CASASGTSVGNEQFF.

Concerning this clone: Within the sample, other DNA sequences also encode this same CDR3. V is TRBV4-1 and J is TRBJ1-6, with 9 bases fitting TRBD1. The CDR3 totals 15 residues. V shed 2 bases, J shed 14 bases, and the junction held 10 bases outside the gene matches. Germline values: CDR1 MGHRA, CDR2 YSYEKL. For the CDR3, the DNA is TGCGCCAGCAGCCAAAACGGACAGGGGACGCGAGCCCTCCACTTT. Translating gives CASSQNGQGTRALHF.

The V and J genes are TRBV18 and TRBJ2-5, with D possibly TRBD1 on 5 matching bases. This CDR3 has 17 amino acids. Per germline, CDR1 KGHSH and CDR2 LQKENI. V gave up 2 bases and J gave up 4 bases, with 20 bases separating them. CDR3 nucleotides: TGTGCCAGCTCACCAATCGGATCCGGCAATGGGGCAGAGACCCAGTACTTC. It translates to CASSPIGSGNGAETQYF.

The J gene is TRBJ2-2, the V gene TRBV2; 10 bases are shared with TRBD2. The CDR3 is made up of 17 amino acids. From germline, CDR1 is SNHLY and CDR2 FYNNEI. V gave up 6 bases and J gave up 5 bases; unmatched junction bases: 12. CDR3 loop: CASSLRTSGKGTGELFF. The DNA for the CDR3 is TGTGCCAGCAGCTTGAGAACTAGCGGGAAGGGGACCGGGGAGCTGTTTTTT.

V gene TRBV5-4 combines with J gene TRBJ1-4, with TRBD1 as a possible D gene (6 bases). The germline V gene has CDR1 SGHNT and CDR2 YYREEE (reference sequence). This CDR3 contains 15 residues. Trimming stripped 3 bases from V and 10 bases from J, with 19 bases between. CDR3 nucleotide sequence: TGTGCCAGCAGCTCCATGGGGGGGGCCTATGGAAAACTGTTTTTT. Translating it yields CASSSMGGAYGKLFF.

CDR3 sequence reads: CASSRASGPSYEQYF. DNA for the CDR3: TGTGCCAGCTCACGGGCTAGCGGGCCCTCCTACGAGCAGTACTTC. The rearrangement uses TRBV18 and TRBJ2-7; 8 positions agree with TRBD2. After removal of 4 bases from V and 0 bases from J, the junction contained 5 bases not matched to a gene. Germline CDR1 and CDR2: KGHSH and LQKENI. The CDR3 length is 15 residues.

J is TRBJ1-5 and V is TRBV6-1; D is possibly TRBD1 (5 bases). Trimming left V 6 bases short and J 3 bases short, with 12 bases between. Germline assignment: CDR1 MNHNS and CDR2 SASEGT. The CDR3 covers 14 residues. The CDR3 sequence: CASRFSRDNQPQHF. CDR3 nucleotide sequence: TGTGCCAGCAGGTTTAGCAGGGACAATCAGCCCCAGCATTTT.

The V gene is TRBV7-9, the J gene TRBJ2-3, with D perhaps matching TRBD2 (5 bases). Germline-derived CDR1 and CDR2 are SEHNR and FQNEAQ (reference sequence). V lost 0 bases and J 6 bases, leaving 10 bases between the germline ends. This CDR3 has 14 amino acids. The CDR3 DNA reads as TGTGCCAGCAGCTTAGCGGGAGTGGCGGATACGCAGTATTTT. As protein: CASSLAGVADTQYF.

CDR3 in amino acids: CSVAGGTESDTQYF. CDR3 DNA sequence: TGCAGCGTTGCCGGGGGGACAGAATCAGATACGCAGTATTTT. The rearrangement joins TRBV29-1 to TRBJ2-3; D might be TRBD1 or TRBD2, each matching 7 bases. Germline V gene data show CDR1 as SQVTM and CDR2 as ANQGSEA. Trimming cost V 4 bases and J 4 bases, with 15 bases left between them. The CDR3 totals 14 residues.